Listed below are T cell receptor beta chains from one sample, sequenced in a study of CD8 T cells in ankylosing spondylitis. TCRdb ran MiXCR on the 5' RACE reads and lists one entry per CDR3 protein. The sample has roughly 260,000 distinct CDR3 sequences, 15% to 25% seen once; the top ten hold around 7.8%. The sequencing input was blood, either unsorted or a sorted T cell fraction (not recorded which). Source of these receptors: a male donor with ankylosing spondylitis or in good health (not recorded which). Both conserved end residues are part of each CDR3. The D gene is left open where the match is weak. Only some rows state a clone size, as once, few, many or a class for expanded clones.

TRBV20-1	15	NA	NA	TRBJ1-5	CSARDGGGFNRPQHF	TGCAGTGCTAGAGATGGCGGGGGATTCAATCGGCCCCAGCATTTT
TRBV19	15	few	NA	TRBJ1-5	CASTQGDYSNQPQHF	TGTGCCAGTACCCAGGGTGACTATAGCAATCAGCCCCAGCATTTT
TRBV7-3	13	NA	NA	TRBJ1-1	CASSLTGSAETFF	TGTGCCAGCAGCTTAACTGGGTCAGCTGAAACTTTCTTT
TRBV20-1	15	few	NA	TRBJ1-5	CSGAERQGSNQPQHF	TGCAGTGGGGCCGAGAGGCAGGGTAGCAATCAGCCCCAGCATTTT
TRBV20-1	14	many	NA	TRBJ2-1	CSASLLASSREQFF	TGCAGTGCTAGTCTCCTAGCTTCTTCCCGGGAGCAGTTCTTC
TRBV20-1	16	NA	NA	TRBJ2-3	CSARDQGTGIIDTQYF	TGCAGTGCTAGAGATCAAGGGACGGGGATAATAGATACGCAGTATTTT
TRBV20-1	15	NA	NA	TRBJ2-1	CSANRAASSYNEQFF	TGCAGTGCTAATCGAGCGGCAAGCTCCTACAATGAGCAGTTCTTC
TRBV5-5	16	NA	NA	TRBJ2-2	CASSQTDRANTGELFF	TGTGCCAGCAGCCAGACAGATCGTGCGAACACCGGGGAGCTGTTTTTT
TRBV12-3/TRBV12-4	14	NA	TRBD1	TRBJ1-2	CASNSGTGDYGYTF	TGTGCCAGCAATTCTGGGACAGGGGACTATGGCTACACCTTC
TRBV20-1	11	NA	NA	TRBJ2-2	CSAQEAGELFF	TGCAGTGCCCAGGAGGCCGGGGAGCTGTTTTTT
TRBV11-1	19	NA	NA	TRBJ2-1	CASSLLGTESKSSYNEQFF	TGTGCCAGCAGCTTATTAGGCACAGAATCAAAGAGCTCCTACAATGAGCAGTTCTTC
TRBV5-1	15	few	TRBD2	TRBJ2-3	CASSLVLLAPDTQYF	TGCGCCAGCAGCTTGGTATTACTAGCGCCAGATACGCAGTATTTT
TRBV18	15	NA	NA	TRBJ2-5	CASSPPGGLQETQYF	TGTGCCAGCTCACCACCCGGGGGACTCCAAGAGACCCAGTACTTC
TRBV6-5	13	many	NA	TRBJ2-3	CASSHRDTDTQYF	TGTGCCAGCAGTCACCGGGACACAGATACGCAGTATTTT
TRBV13	16	many	TRBD1	TRBJ2-1	CASSLGDRGYYNEQFF	TGTGCCAGCAGCTTAGGTGACAGGGGATACTACAATGAGCAGTTCTTC
TRBV20-1	13	NA	TRBD2	TRBJ2-1	CSASLAGYNEQFF	TGCAGTGCTAGCCTAGCGGGGTACAATGAGCAGTTCTTC